This TCR beta chain is drawn from a study of spatial heterogeneity in lung cancer. This sample's time point: sample taken at primary tumor resection. Whole RNA, which was extracted from tumor, nontumor lung tissue or frozen PBMC, was sequenced without any cell sorting. The CDR3 covers 13 residues. V lost 1 base to trimming and J lost 6 bases; unmatched junction nucleotides: 4. From germline, CDR1 is GTSNPN and CDR2 SVGIG (reference sequence). Study-wide results and caveats: Resection blood, more than follow-up blood, showed ubiquitous expanded tumor TCRs.

TCRdb analysed the 5' RACE reads with MiXCR anew, one entry per CDR3 protein. This table holds a few thousand distinct CDR3 sequences, 16% found once. In its sample, this clonotype was seen a few times. Its target is unknown. V gene TRBV30 combines with J gene TRBJ2-7; TRBD2 agrees at 9 bases. The sequence came from a male donor with early-stage non-small cell lung cancer. The source was PBMCs, collected at surgery. The CDR3 loop reads CAWSGSGGGEQYF. The CDR3 DNA reads as TGTGCCTGGAGTGGTAGCGGGGGAGGCGAGCAGTACTTC.